Listed here are 15 T cell receptor beta chains from one sample, sequenced in a study of vaccination effects on CD4 cells after COVID-19 (dated by TCRdb to the early 2020s). The ViraFEST assay stimulated PBMC with viral peptide pools and then used TCR sequencing to identify antigen-specific CD4+ T cell clonotypes by expansion. After about 10 days of culture, CD4+ T cells were isolated with the EasySep CD4+ T cell isolation kit. Negative nucleocapsid antibody results before and after vaccination confirmed that the healthy vaccine recipients had no prior SARS-CoV-2 infection. No antigen has been assigned to these receptors. Library preparation was by the immunoSEQ multiplex PCR assay. Held by TCRdb, this immuneACCESS table contains in-frame sequences only and omits some clones. Under half of the omission traces to an unresolved V gene where checked; the cause of the rest is unknown. The sample includes tens of thousands of clones, with roughly four fifths observed a single time. Together, the top ten hold just under 20% of the sample.

Material: CD4+ T cells from PBMCs cultured with HCoV-NL63 spike peptides, obtained before COVID-19 vaccination. Per the publication, the cell subset or site label means: HCoV-NL63 spike overlapping peptide pool stimulation. The receptors stem from a human donor who received a COVID-19 vaccine.

This clone was observed a single time. This chain connects TRBV21-1 to TRBJ2-1; no DNA check was done on the table's D call, TRBD2. TRBV21-1 is a recognized pseudogene. This CDR3 comprises 15 residues. The CDR3 DNA follows: TGTGCCAGCAGCAAAGTTTATGTCAGCGACAATGAGCAGTTCTTC. Protein sequence: CASSKVYVSDNEQFF.

The rearrangement links TRBV7-9 to TRBJ1-3, with D possibly matching TRBD1 (5 bases). CDR1 and CDR2 from the germline V gene are SEHNR and FQNEAQ (reference sequence). The CDR3 is 14 residues long. Trimming took 5 bases from V and 4 from J, leaving 12 bases between them. The CDR3 nucleotides are TGTGCCAGCAGCACCAGGGAAGGGGGAAACACCATATATTTT. Protein sequence: CASSTREGGNTIYF.

The chain joins TRBV12-5 to TRBJ2-6, with unresolved D. CDR1 and CDR2 (germline): LGHNT, FRNRAP. Trimming removed 7 bases from V and 1 base from J, with 11 bases in between. The CDR3 sequence is 15 residues long. CDR3 nucleotides: TGTGCTAGTGCCCGAGATAGTTCTGGGGCCAACGTCCTGACTTTC. Amino acids: CASARDSSGANVLTF.

V usage is TRBV19 and J usage is TRBJ1-2, with 9 bases that match TRBD1. Germline CDR1 is LNHDA and CDR2 is SQIVND (reference sequence). J gave up 7 bases and V 5 bases, and 2 bases lay outside the gene matches. The CDR3 sequence is 12 residues long. CDR3 region: CASSAQGAGYTF. CDR3 nucleotide sequence: TGTGCCAGTAGTGCACAGGGGGCTGGCTACACCTTC.

The chain uses TRBV18 and TRBJ1-2; D is uncertain. Germline loops: CDR1 KGHSH, CDR2 LQKENI. This CDR3 is 13 amino acids long. The V end was cut by 0 bases, the J end by 8 bases, with 10 bases between. The CDR3 DNA sequence: TGTGCCAGCTCACCACCGGGGAGTCCCGGCTACACCTTC. As protein: CASSPPGSPGYTF.

The CDR3 nucleotides are TGTGCCAGCAGAGTGGACGTCCCGGAGCTGTTTTTT. It specifies CASRVDVPELFF. V and J are TRBV6-5 and TRBJ2-2, with unresolved D. Germline V gene sequence: CDR1 MNHEY, CDR2 SVGAGI. V was shortened by 6 bases and J by 10 bases, with 12 bases between the two germline ends. The CDR3 sequence is 12 residues long.

This clone came up a few times. V and J are TRBV5-4 and TRBJ2-7; weak D call: TRBD2 (6 bases). Trimming stripped 0 bases from V and 2 bases from J, with 15 bases between. The CDR3 consists of 16 residues. CDR1 and CDR2 (germline): SGHNT, YYREEE (reference sequence). The CDR3 region is CASSLGGIAGTYEQYF. In DNA form, the CDR3 reads TGTGCCAGCAGCTTGGGTGGGATTGCGGGGACCTACGAGCAGTACTTC.

This clone was seen a few times. CDR3 coding DNA: TGTGCCAGTAATCCAGTCGTCTCCTCCCCAAGTCAGCCCCAGCATTTT. This codes for CASNPVVSSPSQPQHF. V is TRBV19 and J is TRBJ1-5; D is undetermined. The CDR3 extends over 16 amino acids. Looked up from germline, CDR1 is LNHDA and CDR2 is SQIVND (reference sequence). V was cut by 7 bases and J by 6 bases, with 22 bases left in between.

This clone occurred a few times. V is TRBV30 and J is TRBJ1-1; 7 bases match TRBD1. The CDR3 is 11 amino acids. V was pared by 5 bases and J by 7 bases, with 4 bases of the junction left unmatched. Germline loops: CDR1 GTSNPN, CDR2 SVGIG (reference sequence). CDR3 loop: CAWARTGEAFF. CDR3 DNA: TGTGCCTGGGCCCGGACAGGTGAAGCTTTCTTT.

This clone was recorded a few times. The chain has TRBV7-2 and TRBJ1-2, with TRBD1 matching 8 bases. The CDR3 extends over 13 amino acids. J was trimmed by 6 bases and V by 5 bases; bases with no gene match: 5. Germline-derived CDR1 and CDR2 are SGHTA and FQGNSA. The CDR3 region is CASSPDRVNGYTF. The CDR3 DNA reads as TGTGCCAGCAGCCCGGACAGGGTAAATGGCTACACCTTC.

This rearrangement joins TRBV18 to TRBJ2-3; 9 bases agree with TRBD1. The CDR3 has 14 residues. V shed 3 bases, J shed 3 bases, and the junction held 1 base outside the gene matches. Germline CDR1 KGHSH, CDR2 LQKENI. CDR3 nucleotide sequence: TGTGCCAGCTCACCCGGGACAGGGACAGATACGCAGTATTTT. It translates to CASSPGTGTDTQYF.

The chain joins TRBV11-2 to TRBJ2-1, with 10 bases fitting TRBD2. The CDR3 totals 16 residues. V shed 4 bases, J shed 1 base, and the junction held 4 bases outside the gene matches. Germline V gives CDR1 SGHAT, CDR2 FQNNGV. The CDR3 sequence is CASSSLAGGSYNEQFF. The CDR3 DNA reads as TGTGCCAGCAGCTCCTTAGCGGGGGGATCCTACAATGAGCAGTTCTTC.

The chain joins TRBV6-5 to TRBJ2-7, with 10 bases aligning to TRBD1. Unmatched junction bases numbered 3, after V lost 3 bases and J lost 4 bases. This CDR3 contains 14 residues. Germline V CDR1 and CDR2: MNHEY, SVGAGI. This CDR3 reads CASSYAGQGYEQYF. CDR3 sequence (DNA): TGTGCCAGCAGTTATGCGGGACAGGGGTACGAGCAGTACTTC.

V and J are TRBV3-1 (or the pseudogene TRBV3-2) and TRBJ2-7, with D perhaps matching TRBD2 (5 bases). Per the germline V gene, CDR1 is LGHDT and CDR2 is YNNKEL (reference sequence). CDR3 size: 15 residues. Deletions cut 5 bases from V and 3 bases from J, with 17 bases between. The CDR3 reads CASSAGMKRNYEQYF. The CDR3 DNA reads TGTGCCAGCAGCGCCGGGATGAAAAGGAACTACGAGCAGTACTTC.

CDR3 in DNA: TGCGCCAGCAGCCCCCCTTACCCATACGAGCAGTACTTC. Residues: CASSPPYPYEQYF. The chain joins TRBV5-1 to TRBJ2-7; unclear D gene. The CDR3 loop spans 13 amino acids. Germline values: CDR1 SGHRS, CDR2 YFSETQ. V shed 4 bases and J shed 4 bases, with 12 bases lying between them.